This record looks at one T cell receptor (beta chain) sequence and its context. Here immunoSEQ multiplex PCR was the method, and the copy in TCRdb shows in-frame clones only, minus some. The table has some 580,000 clones, roughly 98% seen once. The V end was cut by 1 base, the J end by 0 bases, with 10 bases between. The germline V gene encodes CDR1 MNHNS and CDR2 SASEGT. This CDR3 has 15 residues. These data are taken from a study of shared clonotypes between healthy human individuals. The naive CD8 population came from CD45RO-negative cells selected for CCR7, without terminally differentiated effector memory CD45RA+ cells.

The sequencing sample was made of naive CD8+ T cells sorted from blood. This TCR was sampled from a man under 40 in good health. The chain combines TRBV6-1 with TRBJ2-7; perhaps TRBD2 as D (6 bases). This chain's CDR3 is CASSEGSGLSYEQYF. The CDR3 coding sequence is TGTGCCAGCAGTGAAGGTAGCGGACTCTCCTACGAGCAGTACTTC.